This T cell receptor beta chain was identified in a study of chronic HIV infection and antiretroviral therapy (dated by TCRdb to between 2015 and 2016). For this clonotype: The antigen this receptor binds is unknown. Qualities for individual bases were not recorded, and no much larger clone is one base off.

Counted from cysteine to phenylalanine, this CDR3 has 15 amino acids. The CDR3 DNA has 45 bases and is translated from base 1. As encoded in the germline V gene (reference sequence), CDR1 is SEHNR while CDR2 is FQNEAQ. Cut back by 2 bases and 0 bases, the V and J ends lie 9 bases apart. The library was generated by 5' RACE. Sequencing was carried out with an Illumina MiSeq. Clones were called with MiXCR by TCRdb after fastp trimmed the public reads at Q25, and only in-frame beta chains were retained. Entries that share a CDR3 protein sequence are merged under the most common genes and DNA. This sample lists some 46,000 distinct CDR3 sequences; about 19% were detected once. Approximately 3% of the sample goes to the ten largest clones.

The TCR sequence derives from an adult who had HIV and had not received antiretroviral therapy, or was an uninfected healthy control (not recorded which). The source material was peripheral blood. The chain was built from TRBV7-9 and TRBJ2-3; confidence is insufficient to name the D gene. This receptor has the CDR3 CASSLLDTSTDTQYF. The nucleotides read TGTGCCAGCAGCTTACTAGATACAAGCACAGATACGCAGTATTTT.